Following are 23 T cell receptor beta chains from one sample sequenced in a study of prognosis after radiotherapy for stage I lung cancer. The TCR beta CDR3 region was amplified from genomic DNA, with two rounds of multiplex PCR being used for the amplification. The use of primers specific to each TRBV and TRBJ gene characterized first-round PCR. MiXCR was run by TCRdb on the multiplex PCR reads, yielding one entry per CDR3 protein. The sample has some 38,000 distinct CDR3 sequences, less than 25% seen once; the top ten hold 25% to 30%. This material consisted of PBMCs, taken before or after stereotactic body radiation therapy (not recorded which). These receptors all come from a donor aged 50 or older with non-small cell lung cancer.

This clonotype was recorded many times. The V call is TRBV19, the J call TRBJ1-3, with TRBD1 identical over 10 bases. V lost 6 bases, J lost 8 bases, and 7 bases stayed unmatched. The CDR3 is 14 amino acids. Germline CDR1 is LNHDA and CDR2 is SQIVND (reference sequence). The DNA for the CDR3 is TGTGCCAGTAGAGACAGGGGGCGAGCGGACACCATATATTTT. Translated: CASRDRGRADTIYF. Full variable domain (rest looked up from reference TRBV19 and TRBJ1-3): DGGITQSPKYLFRKEGQNVTLSCEQNLNHDAMYWYRQDPGQGLRLIYYSQIVNDFQKGDIAEGYSVSREKKESFPLTVTSAQKNPTAFYLCASRDRGRADTIYFGEGSWLTVV.

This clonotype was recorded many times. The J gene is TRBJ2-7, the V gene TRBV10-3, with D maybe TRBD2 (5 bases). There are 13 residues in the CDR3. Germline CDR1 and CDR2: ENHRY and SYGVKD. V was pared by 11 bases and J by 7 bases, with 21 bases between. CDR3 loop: CASSDASGGEQYF. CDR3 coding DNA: TGTGCCTCCTCGGACGCGTCTGGAGGAGAGCAGTACTTC.

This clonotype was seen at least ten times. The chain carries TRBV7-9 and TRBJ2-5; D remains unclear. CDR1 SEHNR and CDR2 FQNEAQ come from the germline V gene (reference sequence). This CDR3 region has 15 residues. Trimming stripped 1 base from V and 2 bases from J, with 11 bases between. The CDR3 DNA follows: TGTGCCAGCAGCTTAGTTGGTCTAGGACAAGAGACCCAGTACTTC. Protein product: CASSLVGLGQETQYF.

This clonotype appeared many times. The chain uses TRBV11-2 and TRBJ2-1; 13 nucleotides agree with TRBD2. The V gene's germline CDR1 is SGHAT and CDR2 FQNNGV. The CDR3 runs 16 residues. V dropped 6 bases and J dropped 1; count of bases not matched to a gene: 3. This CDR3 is CASSRLAGGSYNEQFF. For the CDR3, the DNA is TGTGCCAGCAGTCGACTAGCGGGAGGATCCTACAATGAGCAGTTCTTC.

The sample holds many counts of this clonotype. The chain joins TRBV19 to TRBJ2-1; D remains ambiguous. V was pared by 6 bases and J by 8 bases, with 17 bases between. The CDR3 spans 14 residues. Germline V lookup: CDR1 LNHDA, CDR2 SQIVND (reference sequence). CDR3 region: CASSHPGFTDEQFF. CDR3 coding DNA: TGTGCCAGTAGCCATCCGGGCTTTACCGATGAGCAGTTCTTC.

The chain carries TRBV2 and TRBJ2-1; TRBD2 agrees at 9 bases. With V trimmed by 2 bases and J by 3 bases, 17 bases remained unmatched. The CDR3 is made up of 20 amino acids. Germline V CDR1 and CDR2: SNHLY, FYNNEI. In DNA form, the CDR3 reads TGTGCCAGCAGTGAACGGAGCGGGAGGACCCTCTGGGGGGGCTACAATGAGCAGTTCTTC. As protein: CASSERSGRTLWGGYNEQFF.

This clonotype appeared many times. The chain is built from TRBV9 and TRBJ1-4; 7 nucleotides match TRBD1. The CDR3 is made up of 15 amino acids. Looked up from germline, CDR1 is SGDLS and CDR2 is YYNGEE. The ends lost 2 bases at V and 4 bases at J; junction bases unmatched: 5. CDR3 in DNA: TGTGCCAGCAGCGTCGAGGGACAGCTTAATGAAAAACTGTTTTTT. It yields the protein CASSVEGQLNEKLFF.

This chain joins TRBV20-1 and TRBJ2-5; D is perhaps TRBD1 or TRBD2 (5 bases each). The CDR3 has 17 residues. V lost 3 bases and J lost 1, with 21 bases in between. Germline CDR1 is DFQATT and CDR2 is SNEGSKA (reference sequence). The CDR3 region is CSASGQGKRVGQETQYF. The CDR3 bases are TGCAGTGCTAGTGGGCAGGGTAAGAGGGTGGGCCAAGAGACCCAGTACTTC.

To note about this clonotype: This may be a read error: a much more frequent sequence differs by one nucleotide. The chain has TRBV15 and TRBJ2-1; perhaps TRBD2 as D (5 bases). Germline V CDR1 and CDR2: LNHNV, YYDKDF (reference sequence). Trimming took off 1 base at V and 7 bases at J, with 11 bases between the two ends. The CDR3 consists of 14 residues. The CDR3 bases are TGTGCCACCAGCAGAGGCGGGCCCGATAATGAGCAGTTCTTC. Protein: CATSRGGPDNEQFF.

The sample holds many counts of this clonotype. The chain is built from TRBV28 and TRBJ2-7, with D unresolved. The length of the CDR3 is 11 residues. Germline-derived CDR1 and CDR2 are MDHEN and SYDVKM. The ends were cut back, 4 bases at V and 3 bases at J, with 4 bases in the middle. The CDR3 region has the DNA TGTGCCAGCAGTTCAATCTACGAGCAGTACTTC. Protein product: CASSSIYEQYF.

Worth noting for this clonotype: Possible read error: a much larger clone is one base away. CDR3 in DNA: TGTGCCAGCAGCTTCGGACAGGGGGTTTTCTTT. Amino acids: CASSFGQGVFF. The gene calls are TRBV7-3 and TRBJ1-1; 10 bases agree with TRBD1. Germline CDR1 SGHTA, CDR2 FQGTGA. The CDR3 is made up of 11 amino acids. The ends lost 3 bases at V and 13 bases at J; junction bases unmatched: 2.

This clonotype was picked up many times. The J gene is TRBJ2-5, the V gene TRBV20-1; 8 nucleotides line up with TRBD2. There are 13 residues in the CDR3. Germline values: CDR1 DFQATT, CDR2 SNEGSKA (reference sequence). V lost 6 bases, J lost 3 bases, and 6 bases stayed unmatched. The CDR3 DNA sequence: TGCAGTGCCCAGACTAGCGAAAAAGAGACCCAGTACTTC. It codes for CSAQTSEKETQYF.

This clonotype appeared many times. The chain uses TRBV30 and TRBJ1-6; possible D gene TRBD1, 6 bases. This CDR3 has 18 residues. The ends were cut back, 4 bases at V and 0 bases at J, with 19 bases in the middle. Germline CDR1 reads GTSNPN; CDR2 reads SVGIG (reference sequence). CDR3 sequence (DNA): TGTGCCTGGAAAGATGGACAGAAATTAAGCTCCTATAATTCACCCCTCCACTTT. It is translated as CAWKDGQKLSSYNSPLHF.

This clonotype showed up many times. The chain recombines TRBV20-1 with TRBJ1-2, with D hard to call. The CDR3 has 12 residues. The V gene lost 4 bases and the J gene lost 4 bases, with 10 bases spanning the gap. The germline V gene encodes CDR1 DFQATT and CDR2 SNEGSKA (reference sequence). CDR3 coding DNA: TGCAGTGCTAAGTGGGTCGGCTATGGCTACACCTTC. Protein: CSAKWVGYGYTF.

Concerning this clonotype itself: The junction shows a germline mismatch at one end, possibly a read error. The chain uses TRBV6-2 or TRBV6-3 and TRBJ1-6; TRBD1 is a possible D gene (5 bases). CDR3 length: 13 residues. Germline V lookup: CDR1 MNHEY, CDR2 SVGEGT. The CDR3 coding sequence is TGTGCCAGCAGGGAACAGGAAAATTCAACCCTCGACTTT. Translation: CASREQENSTLDF.

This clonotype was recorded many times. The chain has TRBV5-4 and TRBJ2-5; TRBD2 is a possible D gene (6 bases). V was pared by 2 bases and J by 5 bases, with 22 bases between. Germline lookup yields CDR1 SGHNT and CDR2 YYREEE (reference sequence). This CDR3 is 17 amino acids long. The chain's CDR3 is CASSFGAGNQGRETQYF. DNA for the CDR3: TGTGCCAGCAGCTTCGGGGCAGGGAACCAAGGGAGGGAGACCCAGTACTTC.

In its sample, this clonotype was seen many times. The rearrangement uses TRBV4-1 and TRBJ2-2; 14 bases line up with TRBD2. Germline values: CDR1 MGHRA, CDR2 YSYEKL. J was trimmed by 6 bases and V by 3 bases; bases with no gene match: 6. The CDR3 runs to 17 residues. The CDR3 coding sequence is TGCGCCAGCAGCCAGGCCCCGGGACTAGCGGGAGCCGGGGAGCTGTTTTTT. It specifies CASSQAPGLAGAGELFF.

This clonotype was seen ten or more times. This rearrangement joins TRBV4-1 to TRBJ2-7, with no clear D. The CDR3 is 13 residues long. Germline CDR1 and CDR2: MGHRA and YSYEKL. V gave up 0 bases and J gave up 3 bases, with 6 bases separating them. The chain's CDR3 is CASSQDGSYEQYF. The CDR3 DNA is TGCGCCAGCAGCCAAGATGGCAGCTACGAGCAGTACTTC.

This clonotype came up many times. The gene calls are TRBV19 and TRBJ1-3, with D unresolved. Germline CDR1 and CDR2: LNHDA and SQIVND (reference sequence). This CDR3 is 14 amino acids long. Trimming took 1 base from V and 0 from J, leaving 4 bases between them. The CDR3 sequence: CASSIAVSGNTIYF. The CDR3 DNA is TGTGCCAGTAGTATAGCAGTCTCTGGAAACACCATATATTTT.

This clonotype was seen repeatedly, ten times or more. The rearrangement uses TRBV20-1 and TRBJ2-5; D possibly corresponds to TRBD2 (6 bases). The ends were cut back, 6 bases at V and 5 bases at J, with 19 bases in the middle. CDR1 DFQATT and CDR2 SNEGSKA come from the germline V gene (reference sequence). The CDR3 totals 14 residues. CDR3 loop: CSALKDYREETQYF. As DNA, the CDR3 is TGCAGTGCGTTAAAGGACTACAGAGAGGAGACCCAGTACTTC.

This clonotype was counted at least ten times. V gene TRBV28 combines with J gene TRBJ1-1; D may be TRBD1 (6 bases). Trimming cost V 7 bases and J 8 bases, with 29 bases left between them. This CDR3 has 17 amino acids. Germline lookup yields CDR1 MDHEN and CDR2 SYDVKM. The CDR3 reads CASNMILTGGPSGEAFF. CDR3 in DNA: TGTGCCAGCAATATGATACTAACCGGGGGGCCTTCGGGGGAAGCTTTCTTT.

CDR3 nucleotide sequence: TGTGCCACCAGTGAGCCCATGAGGTTTGAGCAGTTCTTC. This gives the protein CATSEPMRFEQFF. The chain is built from TRBV24-1 and TRBJ2-1, with D unresolved. V lost 4 bases, J lost 9 bases, and 12 bases lay in between. Germline V gives CDR1 KGHDR, CDR2 SFDVKD. CDR3 length: 13 amino acids.

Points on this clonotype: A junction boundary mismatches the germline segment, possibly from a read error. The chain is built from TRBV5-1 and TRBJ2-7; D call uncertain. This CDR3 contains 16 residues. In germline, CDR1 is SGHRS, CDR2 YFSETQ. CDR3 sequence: CASILGWLRSSHEQYF. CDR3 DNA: TGCGCCAGCATCTTGGGGTGGCTCAGGAGCTCCCACGAGCAGTACTTC.